What follows describes a single T cell receptor beta chain. Its antigen is still unknown. This sample is part of a study of T cells after posttransplantation cyclophosphamide. Germline CDR1 MNHEY, CDR2 SMNVEV (reference sequence). CDR3 size: 16 residues. The ends were cut back, 2 bases at V and 6 bases at J, with 20 bases in the middle. The naive gate required viable CD3+CD4+ or CD3+CD8+ cells with CCR7+CD45RA+CD45RO-CD95-CD27+CD28+ phenotype. Study observations and caveats: Recipient CMV seropositivity and CMV reactivation strongly tracked TRB clonality. Donor CD8+ memory clones often dominated recipient blood repertoires at later times.

Produced via immunoSEQ multiplex PCR; TCRdb's table is partial and in-frame only. The table lists more than 30,000 clones, over 80% of them singletons. The specimen was naive CD4+ T cells sorted from PBMCs. The source of this sequence is an older woman in good health, CMV-negative, and a related stem cell transplant donor. The rearrangement uses TRBV27 and TRBJ2-7, with a possible D match to TRBD2 (7 bases). The CDR3 DNA reads TGTGCCAGCAGTTTACGGGTGTCGGGGGGCTCTGGCGAGCAGTACTTC. Amino acids: CASSLRVSGGSGEQYF.